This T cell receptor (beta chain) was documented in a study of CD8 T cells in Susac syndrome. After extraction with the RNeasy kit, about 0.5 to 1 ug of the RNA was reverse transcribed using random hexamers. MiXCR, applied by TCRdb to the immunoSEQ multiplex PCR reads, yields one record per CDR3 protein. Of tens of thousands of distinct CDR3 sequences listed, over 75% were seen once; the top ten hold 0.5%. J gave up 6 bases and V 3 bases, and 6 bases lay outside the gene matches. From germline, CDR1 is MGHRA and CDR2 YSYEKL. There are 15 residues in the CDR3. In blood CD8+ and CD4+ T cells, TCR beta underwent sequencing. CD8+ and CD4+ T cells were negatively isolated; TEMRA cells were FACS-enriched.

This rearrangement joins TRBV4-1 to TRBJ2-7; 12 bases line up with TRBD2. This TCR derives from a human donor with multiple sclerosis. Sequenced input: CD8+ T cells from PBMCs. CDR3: CASSQETSGSSEQYF. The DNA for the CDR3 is TGCGCCAGCAGCCAGGAGACTAGCGGGAGCTCCGAGCAGTACTTC.